This T cell receptor beta chain stems from a study of radiotherapy plus CTLA-4 blockade in lung cancer. V was pared by 1 base and J by 2 bases, with 9 bases between. Germline CDR1 reads LNHDA; CDR2 reads SQIVND (reference sequence). This CDR3 region has 15 residues. Enrolled patients, whose metastatic non-small-cell lung cancer was chemo-refractory, received focal radiation plus CTLA-4 blockade with ipilimumab. The repertoire was sequenced with immunoSEQ multiplex PCR; TCRdb's copy has only in-frame clones and lacks some. The table shows about 53,000 clones, with about 85% occurring only once. This TCR derives from a human donor with non-small cell lung cancer whose response to radiotherapy plus ipilimumab could not be evaluated. Specimen: peripheral blood, collected from a patient treated with radiotherapy plus ipilimumab. The chain couples TRBV19 to TRBJ1-5, with D uncertain. The CDR3 spells CASSIVGFGNQPQHF. CDR3 in DNA: TGTGCCAGTAGTATAGTCGGTTTCGGCAATCAGCCCCAGCATTTT.